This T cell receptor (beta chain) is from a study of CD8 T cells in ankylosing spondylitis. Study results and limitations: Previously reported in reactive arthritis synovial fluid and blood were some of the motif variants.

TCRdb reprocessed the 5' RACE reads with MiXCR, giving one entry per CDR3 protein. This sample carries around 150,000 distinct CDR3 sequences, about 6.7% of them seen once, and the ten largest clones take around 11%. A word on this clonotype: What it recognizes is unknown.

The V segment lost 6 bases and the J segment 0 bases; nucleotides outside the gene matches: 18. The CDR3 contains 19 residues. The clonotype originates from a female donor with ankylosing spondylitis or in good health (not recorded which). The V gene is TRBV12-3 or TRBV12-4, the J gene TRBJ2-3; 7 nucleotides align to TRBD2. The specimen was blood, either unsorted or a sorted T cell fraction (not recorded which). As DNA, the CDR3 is TGTGCCAGCAGCTGCGGGAGACTTGGTGGGAGACAAAGCACAGATACGCAGTATTTT. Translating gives CASSCGRLGGRQSTDTQYF.